These T cell receptor beta chains were read from a single sample in a study of human T cells and chemical hapten exposure. From the RACE reads, TCRdb called clonotypes with MiXCR, one entry per CDR3 protein. The sample includes roughly 98,000 distinct CDR3 sequences, over 10% of them seen just once. The sample was whole blood, taken in connection with sensitization to the hapten diphenylcyclopropenone (DPC). Receptor source: a woman between 40 and 50 years old with alopecia areata. Some clones in this sample may be carry-over from other donors' samples. Each CDR3 is given with its conserved first and last residue. The order of the fields is D gene, V gene, J gene, clone size, CDR3 DNA, CDR3 protein. D genes are given only for firm matches. Only some rows state a clone size, as once, few, many or a class for expanded clones.

>.|TRBV2|TRBJ2-2|.
TGTGCCAGCGGGAGCACCGGGGAGCTGTTTTTT
CASGSTGELFF
>TRBD2|TRBV12-3/TRBV12-4|TRBJ2-5|few
TGTGCCAGCGAGAGCCGCGGGAGAGGAGAGACCCAGTACTTC
CASESRGRGETQYF
>.|TRBV7-9|TRBJ2-5|few
TGTGCCAGCAGCTTTGGAGGGGAAGGAGAGACCCAGTACTTC
CASSFGGEGETQYF
>.|TRBV24-1|TRBJ2-1|few
TGTGCCACCAGTGATTACAATGAGCAGTTCTTC
CATSDYNEQFF
>.|TRBV7-9|TRBJ1-1|.
TGTGCCAGCAGCCGACGGGAGAACACTGAAGCTTTCTTT
CASSRRENTEAFF
>.|TRBV5-1|TRBJ2-1|.
TGCGCCAGCAGCTTGCCTTCCCCGGGAAATGAGCAGTTCTTC
CASSLPSPGNEQFF
>TRBD2|TRBV10-3|TRBJ2-1|many
TGTGCCATCAACCCGGGACTAGGGATCAATGAGCAGTTCTTC
CAINPGLGINEQFF
>.|TRBV6-1|TRBJ1-5|few
TGTGCCCTTGGAGAGGGAAGCAATCAGCCCCAGCATTTT
CALGEGSNQPQHF
>.|TRBV11-2|TRBJ2-1|.
TGTGCCAGCAGCCTACAGGGCATTTCCCTCAATGAGCAGTTCTTC
CASSLQGISLNEQFF
>.|TRBV29-1|TRBJ2-7|.
TGCAGCGTCCTGGACTACCGGGCCTACGAGCAGTACTTC
CSVLDYRAYEQYF
>.|TRBV5-1|TRBJ2-1|.
TGCGCCAGCAGCTTGTCGGCAATGGGGCAGTTCTTC
CASSLSAMGQFF
>TRBD2|TRBV28|TRBJ2-7|few
TGTGCCAGCATGACTAGCGGGACTTACGAGCAGTACTTC
CASMTSGTYEQYF
>TRBD1|TRBV7-9|TRBJ1-4|few
TGTGCCAGCAGCCCCAAACTCGGACAGGGGCGGGAGATAAATGAAAAACTGTTTTTT
CASSPKLGQGREINEKLFF
>TRBD2|TRBV6-5|TRBJ2-7|many
TGTGCCAGCAGTTATAGGTTCGGGGGGAGCTCCTACGAGCAGTACTTC
CASSYRFGGSSYEQYF
>.|TRBV5-4|TRBJ2-3|few
TGTGCCAGCAGCCCCAGGGGATCCCACCCCACAGATACGCAGTATTTT
CASSPRGSHPTDTQYF
>.|TRBV7-8|TRBJ2-1|few
TGTGCCAGCTGCCGGGACTCATACAATGAGCAGTTCTTC
CASCRDSYNEQFF
>TRBD2|TRBV5-1|TRBJ2-7|few
TGCGCCAGCAGCTTGGGACTAGCGGGAGTCAGCTCCTACGAGCAGTACTTC
CASSLGLAGVSSYEQYF
>.|TRBV28|TRBJ1-1|few
TGTGCCAGCAGCCTCATTTTAGGTACTGAAGCTTTCTTT
CASSLILGTEAFF
>TRBD2|TRBV24-1|TRBJ2-3|few
TGTGCCACCAGTGGATGGACTAGCGGGAGGGAGGATACGCAGTATTTT
CATSGWTSGREDTQYF
>.|TRBV29-1|TRBJ2-4|once
TGCAGCGTTGAAGGCGGTGTCACAGCCAAAAACATTCAGTACTTC
CSVEGGVTAKNIQYF
>.|TRBV7-6|TRBJ1-3|few
TGTGCCAGCAGCTTAGGAGGGCTCTCTGGAAACACCATATATTTT
CASSLGGLSGNTIYF
>.|TRBV2|TRBJ1-3|few
TGTGCCAGCCGAGGTGACCTCTCTGGAAACACCATATATTTT
CASRGDLSGNTIYF
>TRBD1|TRBV7-9|TRBJ2-5|few
TGTGCCAGCAGTCCGGGACAGGGGGCCCAGTACTTC
CASSPGQGAQYF
>TRBD2|TRBV3-1|TRBJ2-2|few
TGTGCCAGCAGAGGACTAGCGGGCACCGGGGAGCTGTTTTTT
CASRGLAGTGELFF
>.|TRBV7-9|TRBJ1-4|.
TGTGCCAGCAGCTTAGAGGCGGGGAGGAGTGAAAAACTGTTTTTT
CASSLEAGRSEKLFF
>.|TRBV29-1|TRBJ2-3|few
TGCAGCGTTGAAGCGGGCACAGATACGCAGTATTTT
CSVEAGTDTQYF
>TRBD1|TRBV20-1|TRBJ1-6|many
TGCAGTGCTCGAAGACAGGGTGAGGCACCCCTCCACTTT
CSARRQGEAPLHF
>.|TRBV27|TRBJ2-7|.
TGTGCCAGCAGCCACGGATCGGGAGAGCAGTACTTC
CASSHGSGEQYF
>.|TRBV28|TRBJ1-1|few
TGTGCCAGCAGTTCCCGCAACCGACAGCTGAACACTGAAGCTTTCTTT
CASSSRNRQLNTEAFF
>TRBD2|TRBV20-1|TRBJ2-7|few
TGCAGTGCTAGCTCGAAGCGGGAGCTCTACGAGCAGTACTTC
CSASSKRELYEQYF
>.|TRBV14|TRBJ2-7|few
TGTGCCAGCAGCCAAGTAGGTCGGCAGTACTTC
CASSQVGRQYF
>TRBD2|TRBV7-6|TRBJ2-3|.
TGTGCCAGCAGCCCCCTACTAGCGGGACGAGCAGATACGCAGTATTTT
CASSPLLAGRADTQYF
>.|TRBV6-5|TRBJ2-3|few
TGTGCCAGCAGTTACAGGCAGGCCGGCGGCACAGATACGCAGTATTTT
CASSYRQAGGTDTQYF
>.|TRBV10-3|TRBJ2-7|.
TGTGCCATCTCCAGGAACTCCTACGAGCAGTACTTC
CAISRNSYEQYF
>.|TRBV28|TRBJ1-1|.
TGTGCCAGCAGTGGGCACAGGGCCACTGAAGCTTTCTTT
CASSGHRATEAFF
>.|TRBV29-1|TRBJ2-2|.
.
CSVVPQHGGSCFF
>.|TRBV7-9|TRBJ2-1|.
TGTGCCAGCAGCTTAGGCCCCACCCCCTCGGGACGTTACAATGAGCAGTTCTTC
CASSLGPTPSGRYNEQFF
>.|TRBV3-1|TRBJ1-1|few
TGTGCCAGCAGCAGGGGTTTGTACACTGAAGCTTTCTTT
CASSRGLYTEAFF